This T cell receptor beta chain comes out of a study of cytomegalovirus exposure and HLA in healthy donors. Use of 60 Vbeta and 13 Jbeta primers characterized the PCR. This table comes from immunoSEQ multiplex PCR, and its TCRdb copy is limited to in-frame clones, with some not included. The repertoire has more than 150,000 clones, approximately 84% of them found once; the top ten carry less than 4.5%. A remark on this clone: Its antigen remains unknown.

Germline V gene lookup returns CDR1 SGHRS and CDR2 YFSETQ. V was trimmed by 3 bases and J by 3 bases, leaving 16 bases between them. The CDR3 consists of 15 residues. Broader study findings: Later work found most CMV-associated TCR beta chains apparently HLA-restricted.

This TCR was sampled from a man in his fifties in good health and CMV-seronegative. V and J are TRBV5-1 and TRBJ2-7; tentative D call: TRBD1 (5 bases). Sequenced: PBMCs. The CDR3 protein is CASSSGHLKGYEQYF. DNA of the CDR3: TGCGCCAGCAGCTCAGGACACTTAAAGGGCTACGAGCAGTACTTC.